This TCR beta chain was sequenced in a study of T-cell memory formation after mild COVID-19. Study context: Largely, the TCR clusters proved donor specific.

CDR1 SGHDN and CDR2 FVKESK come from the germline V gene. With V trimmed by 3 bases and J by 7 bases, 9 bases remained unmatched. This CDR3 spans 18 amino acids. 5'RACE primed at constant segments yielded TCR alpha and TCR beta cDNA libraries bearing sample barcodes and UMIs. TCRdb redid the calling of the 5' RACE reads with MiXCR, one entry per CDR3 protein. The data hold over 350,000 distinct CDR3 sequences, with 24% observed a single time. Study results and caveats: Clones that contracted clustered mainly in CM and EM if CD4+ and in EMRA if CD8+. Within pre-infection memory, some responding clones were found, suggesting cross-reactive memory joined.

This clonotype was seen ten or more times. Its antigen is undetermined. This clonotype was sampled from an adult woman who had mild COVID-19 (a few samples of this study predate the infection). Cell type and time point are not known. The chain joins TRBV14 to TRBJ2-2; TRBD2 agrees at 15 bases. Sequenced sample: PBMCs or a T cell subset sorted from them (not recorded which). The DNA of the CDR3 is TGTGCCAGCAGCCAGCCGGGACTAGCGGGGGGCCGCGGCGGGGAGCTGTTTTTT. Residues: CASSQPGLAGGRGGELFF.